Below, 9 T cell receptor beta chains from the same sample are listed, as sequenced in a study of OX40 agonist ivuxolimab in advanced cancers. Library prep was done by the immunoSEQ multiplex PCR assay. As stored in TCRdb, this immuneACCESS dataset retains in-frame rearrangements with V and J assigned. A fraction of the clones does not appear; measured against another copy, unresolved V genes explain less than half of the discrepancy, and the remainder lacks a known reason. For this sample the table gives about 22,000 clones, of which around 83% were detected only once. Roughly 32% of the sample goes to the ten largest clones. The sample was CD4+ or CD8+ T cells sorted from blood, taken in a trial of the OX40 agonist ivuxolimab. The receptors derive from an adult with an advanced solid tumor such as melanoma, head and neck, liver or kidney cancer.

This clone has a single count. For the CDR3, the DNA is TGTGCCAGCAGTTTATCCCGGACGACCGTCCAAGAGACCCAGTACTTC. It translates to CASSLSRTTVQETQYF. The chain combines TRBV27 with TRBJ2-5; D uncertain. With 0 bases removed from V and 1 base from J, the gap between germline ends came to 12 bases. This CDR3 spans 16 amino acids. Per germline, CDR1 MNHEY and CDR2 SMNVEV (reference sequence).

The chain's CDR3 is CASSLSPGEGARDTQYF. CDR3 bases: TGTGCCAGCAGCTTATCGCCCGGCGAGGGAGCCCGGGATACGCAGTATTTT. J is TRBJ2-3 and V is TRBV11-3, with D possibly being TRBD2 (5 bases). Trimming shortened V by 2 bases and J by 6 bases, and 21 bases separated the two germline ends. The CDR3 runs 17 residues. The germline gives CDR1 SGHNT, CDR2 YENEEA.

This chain joins TRBV30 and TRBJ2-7; D may be TRBD1 or TRBD2 (5 bases each). V shed 2 bases and J shed 4 bases, with 15 bases lying between them. Germline assignment: CDR1 GTSNPN and CDR2 SVGIG (reference sequence). This CDR3 is built from 14 residues. The CDR3 DNA sequence: TGTGCCTGGAGTCCTCCGGGACGGCTGTACGAGCAGTACTTC. Amino acids: CAWSPPGRLYEQYF. The whole variable domain, remainder taken from reference TRBV30 and TRBJ2-7, is SQTIHQWPATLVQPVGSPLSLECTVEGTSNPNLYWYRQAAGRGLQLLFYSVGIGQISSEVPQNLSASRPQDRQFILSSKKLLLSDSGFYLCAWSPPGRLYEQYFGPGTRLTVT.

This clone was counted a single time. The V and J genes are TRBV28 and TRBJ1-1; no clear D. The CDR3 runs 17 residues. Germline V gives CDR1 MDHEN, CDR2 SYDVKM. V lost 4 bases, J lost 0 bases, and 18 bases lay in between. CDR3 sequence: CASSSPIIVPMNTEAFF. The CDR3, as DNA: TGTGCCAGCAGTTCCCCCATCATAGTCCCAATGAACACTGAAGCTTTCTTT.

The rearrangement uses TRBV7-9 and TRBJ2-6; D is unclear. This CDR3 is 12 amino acids long. Germline loops: CDR1 SEHNR, CDR2 FQNEAQ (reference sequence). The V end lost 5 bases, the J end lost 4 bases, and 3 bases lay between the germline ends. The CDR3 sequence is CASSQGANVLTF. CDR3 sequence (DNA): TGTGCCAGCAGCCAGGGGGCCAACGTCCTGACTTTC. The entire variable domain, with the rest obtained from reference TRBV7-9 and TRBJ2-6, is as follows: DTGVSQNPRHKITKRGQNVTFRCDPISEHNRLYWYRQTLGQGPEFLTYFQNEAQLEKSRLLSDRFSAERPKGSFSTLEIQRTEQGDSAMYLCASSQGANVLTFGAGSRLTVL.

This clone was seen ten or more times. The rearrangement links TRBV27 to TRBJ2-7; 7 bases align to TRBD1. CDR1 and CDR2 (germline): MNHEY, SMNVEV (reference sequence). The V gene end was trimmed by 4 bases and the J gene end by 4 bases; junction bases not matched to a gene: 7. There are 14 residues in the CDR3. The DNA of the CDR3 is TGTGCCAGCAGTTCCCCAACAGGGGAGTACGAGCAGTACTTC. Protein product: CASSSPTGEYEQYF.

On this clone itself: With a much larger clone just one base away, this may be a read error. This chain joins TRBV9 and TRBJ2-5; 11 nucleotides match TRBD2. Trimming at V came to 4 bases and at J to 5 bases, leaving 7 bases not matched to a gene. This CDR3 has 15 amino acids. Germline CDR1 and CDR2: SGDLS and YYNGEE. The CDR3 DNA reads TGTGCCAGCAGCTTAACTAGCGGGAGCGGGGAGACCCAGTACTTC. Encoded protein: CASSLTSGSGETQYF.

This clone occurred once. CDR3 in DNA: TGTGCCAGCAGCCAAGGACTAGCGGGACCTAGCACAGATACGCAGTATTTT. Protein: CASSQGLAGPSTDTQYF. The rearrangement uses TRBV7-9 and TRBJ2-3, with 12 bases lining up with TRBD2. CDR1 is SEHNR and CDR2 is FQNEAQ in the germline V gene (reference sequence). The length of the CDR3 is 17 residues. Germline trimming cut 5 bases from V and 0 bases from J; bases unmatched to any gene: 6. Filled out from reference TRBV7-9 and TRBJ2-3, the complete variable domain reads DTGVSQNPRHKITKRGQNVTFRCDPISEHNRLYWYRQTLGQGPEFLTYFQNEAQLEKSRLLSDRFSAERPKGSFSTLEIQRTEQGDSAMYLCASSQGLAGPSTDTQYFGPGTRLTVL.

V usage is TRBV7-8 and J usage is TRBJ2-3, with D maybe TRBD2 (6 bases). The CDR3 loop spans 14 amino acids. Trimming cost V 4 bases and J 1 base, with 9 bases left between them. CDR1 and CDR2 (germline): SGHVS, FQNEAQ. DNA of the CDR3: TGTGCCAGCAGCTGGGGGGTTCGCACAGATACGCAGTATTTT. The encoded protein is CASSWGVRTDTQYF.